Below are 15 T cell receptor beta chains sequenced from a single sample in a study of blood T cell repertoires in COVID-19. Data came from immunoSEQ multiplex PCR; TCRdb stores just in-frame clones and leaves some out. Of about 120,000 clones listed, about 83% were seen once; the top ten hold around 4%. The specimen was peripheral blood. These receptors originate from a man in his sixties with acute or convalescent COVID-19.

The CDR3 sequence is CASGPGGWARNYGYTF. The DNA for the CDR3 is TGTGCCAGCGGCCCAGGAGGGTGGGCAAGGAACTATGGCTACACCTTC. J is TRBJ1-2 and V is TRBV6-2 or TRBV6-3, with D unclear. This CDR3 is 16 amino acids long. Germline-derived CDR1 and CDR2 are MNHEY and SVGEGT. V lost 8 bases and J 2 bases, leaving 21 bases between the germline ends.

The sample holds a few counts of this clone. The V and J genes are TRBV6-5 and TRBJ2-3, with D unclear. The germline gives CDR1 MNHEY, CDR2 SVGAGI. V dropped 6 bases and J dropped 2 bases, with 9 bases sitting between them. This CDR3 comprises 13 residues. CDR3 protein: CASRSAFTDTQYF. The CDR3 DNA sequence: TGTGCCAGCAGGAGTGCTTTCACAGATACGCAGTATTTT.

The chain recombines TRBV7-2 with TRBJ2-7; a weak D match, TRBD2 (5 bases). Looked up from germline, CDR1 is SGHTA and CDR2 is FQGNSA. Trimming left V 2 bases short and J 2 bases short, with 10 bases between. CDR3 length: 14 amino acids. The CDR3 here is CASSLNGMAYEQYF. CDR3 DNA sequence: TGTGCCAGCAGCTTAAACGGGATGGCCTACGAGCAGTACTTC.

This CDR3 reads CASRREGGRGNTIYF. The CDR3 DNA reads TGTGCCAGCAGGAGGGAGGGAGGACGCGGAAACACCATATATTTT. This chain links TRBV6-5 with TRBJ1-3; D call uncertain. Trimming shortened V by 6 bases and J by 4 bases, and 16 bases separated the two germline ends. Per the germline V gene, CDR1 is MNHEY and CDR2 is SVGAGI. This CDR3 has 15 amino acids.

This clone was seen just once. The chain employs TRBV5-1 and TRBJ2-1; 13 positions match TRBD2. This CDR3 comprises 13 residues. Losses at the gene ends were 7 bases for V and 7 bases for J; bases not matched to a gene: 2. Per the germline V gene, CDR1 is SGHRS and CDR2 is YFSETQ. Here the CDR3 DNA reads TGCGCCAGCGGACTAGCGGGAGTAAATGAGCAGTTCTTC. Its protein is CASGLAGVNEQFF.

This clone was counted between two and nine times. V gene TRBV16 combines with J gene TRBJ1-1; weak D call: TRBD1 (5 bases). The V end was cut by 4 bases, the J end by 4 bases, with 16 bases between. The CDR3 consists of 15 residues. Germline V gives CDR1 KGHSY, CDR2 FQNENV. Here the CDR3 reads CASSLGAGGGTEAFF. The CDR3 bases are TGTGCCAGCAGCCTCGGGGCGGGCGGGGGCACTGAAGCTTTCTTT.

The V and J genes are TRBV7-3 and TRBJ2-2; 7 bases are shared with TRBD2. Losses at the gene ends were 5 bases for V and 5 bases for J; bases not matched to a gene: 8. The CDR3 spans 15 residues. CDR1 and CDR2 from the germline V gene are SGHTA and FQGTGA. The CDR3 here is CASSPTLLATGELFF. In nucleotides, the CDR3 is TGTGCCAGCAGCCCGACTCTACTAGCGACCGGGGAGCTGTTTTTT.

V usage is TRBV19 and J usage is TRBJ2-1, with D perhaps matching TRBD1 (5 bases). The CDR3 totals 18 residues. Trimming pared 0 bases from V and 9 bases from J, leaving 24 bases between. The germline gives CDR1 LNHDA, CDR2 SQIVND (reference sequence). The CDR3 is CASSIDRQGLLSIPEQFF. DNA of the CDR3: TGTGCCAGTAGTATAGATCGGCAGGGTCTCCTTTCGATTCCTGAGCAGTTCTTC.

The V call is TRBV4-3, the J call TRBJ1-4; D gene unclear. This CDR3 contains 15 residues. V lost 5 bases and J lost 1, with 11 bases in between. Germline V lookup: CDR1 LGHNA, CDR2 YSLEER. The CDR3 DNA follows: TGCGCCAGCAGCAAAAGCGGGAGAACTAATGAAAAACTGTTTTTT. It codes for CASSKSGRTNEKLFF.

The rearrangement uses TRBV5-1 and TRBJ2-2, with 11 bases that match TRBD2. With V trimmed by 6 bases and J by 1 base, 8 bases remained unmatched. This CDR3 spans 17 amino acids. Germline loops: CDR1 SGHRS, CDR2 YFSETQ. The CDR3 spells CASTPGTSGKNTGELFF. The CDR3, as DNA: TGCGCCAGCACCCCTGGGACTAGCGGCAAGAACACCGGGGAGCTGTTTTTT.

The rearrangement uses TRBV10-3 and TRBJ2-1; 11 nucleotides line up with TRBD2. Germline loops: CDR1 ENHRY, CDR2 SYGVKD. The CDR3 contains 17 residues. The V and J ends lost 4 bases and 3 bases, in that order; junction bases with no gene match: 8. The chain's CDR3 is CAISGILAGEGYNEQFF. The CDR3 coding sequence is TGTGCCATCAGTGGTATACTAGCGGGAGAAGGCTACAATGAGCAGTTCTTC.

The table lists this clone with a few counts. The chain combines TRBV5-5 with TRBJ2-3; 10 bases map to TRBD2. CDR3 length equals 16 residues. V gave up 0 bases and J gave up 5 bases; unmatched junction bases: 6. Germline CDR1 is SGHKS and CDR2 is YYEKEE (reference sequence). CDR3 in DNA: TGTGCCAGCAGCTTGGCCACTAGCGGGACTATAGATACGCAGTATTTT. Translated: CASSLATSGTIDTQYF.

V and J are TRBV7-3 and TRBJ2-7; 8 nucleotides line up with TRBD1. J lost 6 bases, V lost 8 bases, and 9 bases had no gene match. The length of the CDR3 is 13 residues. Germline CDR1 is SGHTA and CDR2 is FQGTGA. The CDR3 region is CASPRTGRSEQYF. DNA for the CDR3: TGTGCCAGCCCTAGGACAGGGAGAAGCGAGCAGTACTTC.

This chain links TRBV10-3 with TRBJ2-1; TRBD2 matches 10 bases. CDR1 ENHRY and CDR2 SYGVKD come from the germline V gene. CDR3 length: 14 amino acids. The V segment lost 3 bases and the J segment 10 bases; nucleotides outside the gene matches: 6. The CDR3 sequence is CAISDHLAGDEQFF. The CDR3, as DNA: TGTGCCATCAGTGACCACCTAGCGGGAGACGAGCAGTTCTTC.

This clone was counted a single time. This rearrangement joins TRBV30 to TRBJ2-1; a possible D gene is TRBD2 (6 bases). V lost 1 base and J 3 bases, leaving 10 bases between the germline ends. The V gene's germline CDR1 is GTSNPN and CDR2 SVGIG (reference sequence). The CDR3 spans 14 residues. Here the CDR3 DNA reads TGTGCCTGGAGTGGGCGTAGCGGCTACAATGAGCAGTTCTTC. This sequence encodes CAWSGRSGYNEQFF.